This T cell receptor (beta chain) was found in a study of blood T cell repertoires in COVID-19. Study-wide context: Acute and convalescent COVID-19 specimens originated in the United States, Italy and Spain. T cells, B-cell-depleted T cells, or PBMCs provided the cDNA or gDNA that served as material.

Authors' processing steps: For nucleated cells, counts were estimated from reference gene primer amplification. Data came from immunoSEQ multiplex PCR; TCRdb stores just in-frame clones and leaves some out. Clone size and the V and J calls come from that table; the DNA yielded D and trimming. This table holds 200,000 to 300,000 clones, around nine tenths found once. V lost 0 bases and J 0 bases, leaving 10 bases between the germline ends. CDR1 is GTSNPN and CDR2 is SVGIG in the germline V gene (reference sequence). This CDR3 is 15 amino acids long. V is TRBV30 and J is TRBJ2-3; TRBD1 might be the D (5 bases). This sequence was found in a woman aged 55-70 years with COVID-19, enrolled during active disease. The source material was peripheral blood. CDR3 loop: CAWSVGPLSTDTQYF. DNA for the CDR3: TGTGCCTGGAGTGTGGGGCCGCTAAGCACAGATACGCAGTATTTT.